Sequencing of this TCR beta chain was carried out in a study of T cell responses to AZD1222 COVID-19 vaccine. Only in-frame clones appear in the TCRdb table, and some are missing; sequencing was by immunoSEQ multiplex PCR. The table lists some 100,000 clones, more than 85% of them singletons, with less than 4% in the top ten. Trimming took off 3 bases at V and 10 bases at J, with 13 bases between the two ends. Per the germline V gene, CDR1 is SNHLY and CDR2 is FYNNEI. The CDR3 is 13 amino acids. Combined were second doses at about 4 or about 12 weeks. This rearrangement joins TRBV2 to TRBJ1-3; maybe TRBD1 (6 bases). This clonotype was sampled from an adult who received the AZD1222 COVID-19 vaccine. The starting material was peripheral blood, obtained 28 days after the second AZD1222 dose. The CDR3 sequence: CASSDRDRITIYF. The DNA of the CDR3 is TGTGCCAGCAGTGACCGAGACAGGATTACCATATATTTT.